This T cell receptor (beta chain) was profiled in a study of blood T cell repertoires in COVID-19. Under the authors' procedure: Nucleated cell number was recorded as an estimate derived from reference gene primer amplification. The assay was immunoSEQ multiplex PCR, and TCRdb's table has in-frame clones only and misses some. V and J calls and clone size follow that table, whereas D and trimming were derived from the DNA. This table has about 190,000 clones, around nine tenths appearing once. Sequenced material: peripheral blood. This TCR was recovered from a woman under 30 who had recovered from COVID-19.

The CDR3 DNA reads TGTGCCAGCAGTGCGGCCGGGACTAGCGTCAATGAGCAGTTCTTC. It specifies CASSAAGTSVNEQFF. The chain couples TRBV7-2 to TRBJ2-1; 10 bases align to TRBD2. Germline V lookup: CDR1 SGHTA, CDR2 FQGNSA. The junction had 8 bases not matched to a gene; V was cut back by 6 bases and J by 6 bases. The CDR3 length is 15 residues. Filled out from reference TRBV7-2 and TRBJ2-1, the complete variable domain reads GAGVSQSPSNKVTEKGKDVELRCDPISGHTALYWYRQSLGQGLEFLIYFQGNSAPDKSGLPSDRFSAERTGGSVSTLTIQRTQQEDSAVYLCASSAAGTSVNEQFFGPGTRLTVL.